Below, 14 T cell receptor beta chains from the same sample are listed, as sequenced in a study of beta chain features in type 1 diabetes. Expressed TCRB transcripts were sequenced, since all the RNA that had been isolated was reverse transcribed. Produced via immunoSEQ multiplex PCR; TCRdb's table is partial and in-frame only. The table has 350,000 to 450,000 clones, approximately 15% seen once. The specimen was naive CD4+ T cells from blood. These receptors originate from a man aged 30-40 years in good health.

The gene calls are TRBV7-9 and TRBJ1-2; the match to TRBD1 covers 7 bases. The CDR3 totals 14 residues. Germline values: CDR1 SEHNR, CDR2 FQNEAQ (reference sequence). With 1 base clipped from V and 5 bases from J, the junction kept 4 bases outside the gene matches. The CDR3 DNA follows: TGTGCCAGCAGCTTAGAGGGGGCGCGGTATGGCTACACCTTC. Protein product: CASSLEGARYGYTF.

This clone was recorded a few times. This chain links TRBV6-6 with TRBJ1-2, with D unclear. The germline V and J ends were trimmed by 5 bases and 3 bases, with 7 bases remaining between them. CDR1 and CDR2 from the germline V gene are MNHNY and SVGAGI (reference sequence). The CDR3 is 12 amino acids. CDR3 sequence: CASSNTDYGYTF. In DNA form, the CDR3 reads TGTGCCAGCAGTAATACAGACTATGGCTACACCTTC.

In this sample, this clone turned up a few times. This chain joins TRBV6-5 and TRBJ2-1; D ambiguous. Germline CDR1 reads MNHEY; CDR2 reads SVGAGI. This CDR3 is built from 15 residues. The germline V and J ends were trimmed by 6 bases and 3 bases, with 15 bases remaining between them. In DNA form, the CDR3 reads TGTGCCAGCAGCCTTCGACCAAATCTCTACAATGAGCAGTTCTTC. Protein product: CASSLRPNLYNEQFF.

This rearrangement joins TRBV7-9 to TRBJ1-1, with D uncertain. The CDR3 is 10 residues long. V was trimmed by 5 bases and J by 5 bases, leaving 3 bases between them. The germline gives CDR1 SEHNR, CDR2 FQNEAQ (reference sequence). In DNA form, the CDR3 reads TGTGCCAGCAGCGGAACTGAAGCTTTCTTT. Protein sequence: CASSGTEAFF.

The chain joins TRBV7-8 to TRBJ2-1; D is ambiguous. Germline V gene sequence: CDR1 SGHVS, CDR2 FQNEAQ. The CDR3 contains 13 residues. Trimming cost V 1 base and J 6 bases, with 7 bases left between them. This CDR3 is CASSLGRSNEQFF. In nucleotides, the CDR3 is TGTGCCAGCAGCTTAGGGCGGTCCAATGAGCAGTTCTTC.

This clone showed up just a few times. The chain links TRBV4-3 to TRBJ2-1; 10 nucleotides line up with TRBD2. V trimming: 4 bases; J trimming: 3 bases; junction bases outside the gene matches: 3. Germline loops: CDR1 LGHNA, CDR2 YSLEER. This CDR3 has 15 residues. This CDR3 reads CASSLSGRNYNEQFF. CDR3 DNA sequence: TGCGCCAGCAGCCTTAGCGGGAGGAACTACAATGAGCAGTTCTTC.

A few counts support this clone. V and J are TRBV25-1 and TRBJ1-4, with no clear D. This CDR3 is 14 amino acids long. CDR1 and CDR2 from the germline V gene are MGHDK and SYGVNS. V lost 4 bases to trimming and J lost 7 bases, with 13 bases between them. The CDR3 region is CASSGPQGSEKLFF. In DNA, the CDR3 is TGTGCCAGCAGTGGTCCCCAAGGAAGTGAAAAACTGTTTTTT.

The chain has TRBV21-1 and TRBJ2-7; TRBD2, the table's D call, was not compared with the DNA. TRBV21-1 is labeled a pseudogene. This CDR3 contains 14 residues. The CDR3 here is CASRTTYPTDEQYF. The CDR3 DNA sequence: TGTGCCAGCAGAACCACGTATCCTACGGACGAGCAGTACTTC.

The chain links TRBV27 to TRBJ1-1, with D maybe TRBD1 (6 bases). Germline CDR1 and CDR2: MNHEY and SMNVEV (reference sequence). Deletions cut 5 bases from V and 1 base from J, with 11 bases between. This CDR3 has 14 residues. The CDR3 bases are TGTGCCAGCAGTCGACCGACAGGGAACACTGAAGCTTTCTTT. Protein product: CASSRPTGNTEAFF.

The chain carries TRBV9 and TRBJ2-1; D is ambiguous. The V and J ends lost 0 bases and 5 bases respectively, with 3 bases between them. The germline V gene has CDR1 SGDLS and CDR2 YYNGEE. The length of the CDR3 is 12 residues. The CDR3 DNA reads TGTGCCAGCAGCGTAGCGGACAATGAGCAGTTCTTC. This sequence encodes CASSVADNEQFF.

This clone was observed at least ten times. The chain employs TRBV29-1 and TRBJ2-1; D is unclear. Looked up from germline, CDR1 is SQVTM and CDR2 is ANQGSEA. Trimming shortened V by 7 bases and J by 3 bases, and 10 bases separated the two germline ends. This CDR3 has 12 residues. The CDR3 DNA reads TGCAGCGCCGGGTGGGGCTACAATGAGCAGTTCTTC. Translating it yields CSAGWGYNEQFF.

The V call is TRBV28, the J call TRBJ2-2; D unresolved. The CDR3 has 12 amino acids. Germline values: CDR1 MDHEN, CDR2 SYDVKM. Trimming stripped 6 bases from V and 8 bases from J, with 10 bases between. CDR3 amino acids: CASRVSWGELFF. The CDR3 region has the DNA TGTGCCAGCAGGGTTTCTTGGGGGGAGCTGTTTTTT.

This sequence joins TRBV20-1 and TRBJ2-1; D is unresolved. In germline, CDR1 is DFQATT, CDR2 SNEGSKA (reference sequence). The CDR3 extends over 11 amino acids. V dropped 1 base and J dropped 8 bases, with 6 bases sitting between them. The CDR3 DNA sequence: TGCAGTGCTAGAGTGGTCTATGAGCAGTTCTTC. This translates into CSARVVYEQFF.

The sample holds a few counts of this clone. The chain joins TRBV30 to TRBJ1-1; no definite D call. CDR1 is GTSNPN, CDR2 SVGIG, per germline (reference sequence). Trimming removed 2 bases from V and 1 base from J, with 8 bases in between. The CDR3 loop spans 13 amino acids. DNA of the CDR3: TGTGCCTGGAGTCAATCAACGAACACTGAAGCTTTCTTT. This sequence encodes CAWSQSTNTEAFF.